A few counts support the clone carrying this T cell receptor beta chain. This sample was included in a study of regulatory T cells in long-lasting Graves disease. With 5 bases clipped from V and 0 bases from J, the junction kept 3 bases outside the gene matches. This CDR3 has 13 amino acids. Germline values: CDR1 DFQATT, CDR2 SNEGSKA (reference sequence). Specified time point: newly diagnosed GD, antithyroid drugs for less than 3 months. After RNA was extracted from PBMCs, the TCR library was made from it. Building the TCR beta libraries relied on iRepertoire HTBI primers, and CDR3 regions underwent Arm-PCR. TCRdb redid the calling of the multiplex PCR reads with MiXCR, one entry per CDR3 protein. The repertoire holds 400,000 to 550,000 distinct CDR3 sequences, with around 14% as singletons. The sample also formed part of further work on T cells in Graves' hyperthyroidism and ophthalmopathy.

The chain couples TRBV20-1 to TRBJ1-1; TRBD1 agrees at 7 bases. This sample comprised peripheral blood mononuclear cells (PBMCs), obtained at new diagnosis, from a patient treated with antithyroid drugs. The receptor's source is a woman aged 25 to 39 with Graves disease. Here the CDR3 DNA reads TGCAGTGCTTTGGGACAGATGAACACTGAAGCTTTCTTT. Residues: CSALGQMNTEAFF.